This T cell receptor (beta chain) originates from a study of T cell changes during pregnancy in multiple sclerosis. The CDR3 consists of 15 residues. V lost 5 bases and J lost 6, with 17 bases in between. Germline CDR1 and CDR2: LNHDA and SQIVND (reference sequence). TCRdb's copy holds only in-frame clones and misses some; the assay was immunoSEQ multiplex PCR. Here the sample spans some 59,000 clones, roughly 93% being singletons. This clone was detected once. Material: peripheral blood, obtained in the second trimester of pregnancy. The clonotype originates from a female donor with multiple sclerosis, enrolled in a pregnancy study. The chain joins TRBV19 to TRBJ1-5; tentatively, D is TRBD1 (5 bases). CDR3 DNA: TGTGCCAGTAGTCGGGGGGGTGAATGGGGTCAGCCCCAGCATTTT. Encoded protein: CASSRGGEWGQPQHF.